This T cell receptor beta chain stems from a study of cytomegalovirus exposure and HLA in healthy donors. Study outcomes and limitations: The tendency of first-cohort TCR clusters to co-occur in the 120 or so validation repertoires emerged from a later analysis. Altogether, some 160 TCR beta chains were recorded as cytomegalovirus-associated. Confirmation in vitro established that three CMV-associated chains were specific for CMV antigens.

The count of this clone is one. Its antigen remains unidentified. Using immunoSEQ multiplex PCR, the repertoire was profiled, and TCRdb retains in-frame clones only, with some absent. The sample contains 150,000 or so clones, roughly 84% of which appear only once. The specimen was PBMCs. The receptor's source is a human donor in good health.

This CDR3 is CASSQAAGGTGELFF. CDR3 coding DNA: TGCGCCAGCAGCCAAGCTGCAGGGGGAACCGGGGAGCTGTTTTTT. The rearrangement joins TRBV4-3 to TRBJ2-2, with 7 bases that match TRBD1. Germline CDR1 is LGHNA and CDR2 is YSLEER. Trimming took 1 base from V and 5 from J; bases not matched to a gene: 4. This CDR3 comprises 15 residues.